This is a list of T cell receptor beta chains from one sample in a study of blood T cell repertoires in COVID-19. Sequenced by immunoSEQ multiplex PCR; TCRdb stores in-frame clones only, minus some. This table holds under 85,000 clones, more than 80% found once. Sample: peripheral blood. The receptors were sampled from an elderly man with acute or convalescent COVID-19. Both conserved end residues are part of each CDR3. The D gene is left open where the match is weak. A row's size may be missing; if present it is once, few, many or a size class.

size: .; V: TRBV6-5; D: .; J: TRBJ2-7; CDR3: CASSRGTGTYEQYF; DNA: TGTGCCAGCAGCCGCGGGACGGGGACCTACGAGCAGTACTTC
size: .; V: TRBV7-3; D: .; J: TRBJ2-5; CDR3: CASSSGFLTGSAETQYF; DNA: TGTGCCAGCAGCTCCGGATTTCTGACAGGATCCGCCGAGACCCAGTACTTC
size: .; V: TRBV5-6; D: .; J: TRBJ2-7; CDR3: CASSLTADYEQYF; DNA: TGTGCCAGCAGCTTGACTGCCGACTACGAGCAGTACTTC
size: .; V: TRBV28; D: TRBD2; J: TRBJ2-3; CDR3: CASKLGGTSLIDTQYF; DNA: TGTGCCAGCAAACTAGGGGGGACTAGCTTGATAGATACGCAGTATTTT
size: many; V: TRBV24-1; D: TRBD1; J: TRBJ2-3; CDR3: CATSVGQSTDTQYF; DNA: TGTGCCACCAGTGTGGGACAGAGCACAGATACGCAGTATTTT
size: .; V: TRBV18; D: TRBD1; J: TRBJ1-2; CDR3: CASSPDRGTTRWLYDGYTF; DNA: TGTGCCAGCTCACCGGACAGGGGGACGACGCGGTGGCTGTATGATGGCTACACCTTC
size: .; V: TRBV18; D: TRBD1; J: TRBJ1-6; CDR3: CASSPFGGRDSYNSPLHF; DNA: TGTGCCAGCTCACCTTTCGGCGGTCGGGACAGTTATAATTCACCCCTCCACTTT
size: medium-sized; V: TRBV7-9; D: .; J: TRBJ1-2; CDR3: CASSLAGGSMNYGYTF; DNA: TGTGCCAGCAGCTTAGCGGGGGGATCTATGAACTATGGCTACACCTTC
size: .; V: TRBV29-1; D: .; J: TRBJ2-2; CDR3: CSVESRGWSGNTGELFF; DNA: TGCAGCGTTGAGTCCAGGGGTTGGTCTGGGAACACCGGGGAGCTGTTTTTT
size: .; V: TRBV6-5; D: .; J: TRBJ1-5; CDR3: CASWGGQGRNQPQHF; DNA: TGTGCCAGCTGGGGGGGGCAGGGAAGGAATCAGCCCCAGCATTTT
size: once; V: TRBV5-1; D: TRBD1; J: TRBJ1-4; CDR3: CASSLGGAGGETTNEKLFF; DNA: TGCGCCAGCAGCTTGGGAGGGGCAGGGGGTGAGACGACTAATGAAAAACTGTTTTTT
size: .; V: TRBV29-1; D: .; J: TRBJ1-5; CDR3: CSVGEGLKPQHF; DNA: TGCAGCGTTGGGGAGGGTTTGAAGCCCCAGCATTTT
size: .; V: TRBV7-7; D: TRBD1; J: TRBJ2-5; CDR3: CASSKTGGGGETQYF; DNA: TGTGCCAGCAGCAAGACAGGGGGCGGCGGGGAGACCCAGTACTTC
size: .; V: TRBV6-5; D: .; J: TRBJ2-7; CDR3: CASSSDSYEQYF; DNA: TGTGCCAGCAGTAGCGACTCCTACGAGCAGTACTTC
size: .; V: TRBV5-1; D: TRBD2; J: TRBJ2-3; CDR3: CASSRFPGLADTDTQYF; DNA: TGCGCCAGCAGCAGATTTCCGGGACTAGCGGACACAGATACGCAGTATTTT
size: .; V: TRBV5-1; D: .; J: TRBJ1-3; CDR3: CASQGTAGNTIYF; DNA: TGCGCCAGTCAGGGAACGGCTGGAAACACCATATATTTT
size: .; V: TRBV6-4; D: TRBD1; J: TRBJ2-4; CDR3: CASSDVTGVQYF; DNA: TGTGCCAGCAGTGACGTGACAGGGGTTCAGTACTTC
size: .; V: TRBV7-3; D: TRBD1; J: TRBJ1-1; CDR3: CASSSTGKNTEAFF; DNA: TGTGCCAGCAGCTCGACAGGGAAGAACACTGAAGCTTTCTTT
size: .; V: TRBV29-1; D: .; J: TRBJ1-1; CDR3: CSVENNLNTEAFF; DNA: TGCAGCGTTGAAAACAACCTGAACACTGAAGCTTTCTTT
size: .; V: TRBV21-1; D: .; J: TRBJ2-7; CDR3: CASSRDRGKNEQYF; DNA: TGTGCCAGCAGCCGGGACAGGGGAAAAAACGAGCAGTACTTC
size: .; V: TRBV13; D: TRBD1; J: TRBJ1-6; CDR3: CASSIPGTGNSPLHF; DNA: TGTGCCAGCAGCATACCCGGGACAGGGAATTCACCCCTCCACTTT
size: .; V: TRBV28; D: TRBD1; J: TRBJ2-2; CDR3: CASSLQGTGNTGELFF; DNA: TGTGCCAGCAGTTTACAGGGGACAGGGAACACCGGGGAGCTGTTTTTT
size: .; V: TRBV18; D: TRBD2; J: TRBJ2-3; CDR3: CASSPLLAGGPTDTQYF; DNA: TGTGCCAGCTCACCACTCCTAGCGGGGGGGCCCACAGATACGCAGTATTTT
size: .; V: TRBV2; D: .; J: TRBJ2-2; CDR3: CASSGPGSRTGELFF; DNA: TGTGCCAGCAGTGGTCCGGGATCTAGGACCGGGGAGCTGTTTTTT
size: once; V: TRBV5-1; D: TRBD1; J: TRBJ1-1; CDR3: CASSSYPGQGGTEAFF; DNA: TGCGCCAGCAGCTCTTATCCGGGACAGGGGGGTACTGAAGCTTTCTTT
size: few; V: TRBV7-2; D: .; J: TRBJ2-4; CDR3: CASSSYGLLAKNIQYF; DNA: TGTGCCAGCAGCTCATACGGACTACTAGCCAAAAACATTCAGTACTTC
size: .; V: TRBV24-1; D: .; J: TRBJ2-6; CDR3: CATADLLKKTGANVLTF; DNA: TGTGCCACCGCCGATCTTCTAAAAAAAACTGGGGCCAACGTCCTGACTTTC
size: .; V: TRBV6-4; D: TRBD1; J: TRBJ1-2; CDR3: CASSDSSRQGGYTF; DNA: TGTGCCAGCAGTGACTCGAGTCGACAGGGCGGCTACACCTTC
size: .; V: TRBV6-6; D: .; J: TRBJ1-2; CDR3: CASSYPLPGADGYTF; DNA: TGTGCCAGCAGTTACCCACTTCCAGGGGCTGATGGCTACACCTTC
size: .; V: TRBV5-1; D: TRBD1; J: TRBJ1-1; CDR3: CASSLSGQGVEAFF; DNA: TGCGCCAGCAGCTTGTCTGGACAGGGCGTGGAAGCTTTCTTT
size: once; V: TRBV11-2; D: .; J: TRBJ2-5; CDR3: CASSPGDQETQYF; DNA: TGTGCCAGCAGCCCCGGGGACCAAGAGACCCAGTACTTC
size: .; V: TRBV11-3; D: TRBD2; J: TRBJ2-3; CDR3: CASSPGTSGNTDTQYF; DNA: TGTGCCAGCAGCCCCGGGACTAGCGGGAACACAGATACGCAGTATTTT
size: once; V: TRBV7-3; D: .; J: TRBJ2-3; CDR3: CASSLGHLTDTQYF; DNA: TGTGCCAGCAGCTTGGGACATCTCACAGATACGCAGTATTTT
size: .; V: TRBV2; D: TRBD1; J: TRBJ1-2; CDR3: CASSEATGGGTGYTF; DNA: TGTGCCAGCAGTGAAGCCACAGGGGGCGGAACTGGCTACACCTTC
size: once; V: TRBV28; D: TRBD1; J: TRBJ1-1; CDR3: CATQSGTGAYTEAFF; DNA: TGTGCCACCCAAAGTGGGACAGGGGCTTACACTGAAGCTTTCTTT
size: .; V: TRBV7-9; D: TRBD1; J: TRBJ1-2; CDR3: CASSLDRGRNYGYTF; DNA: TGTGCCAGCAGCTTGGACAGGGGGCGAAACTATGGCTACACCTTC
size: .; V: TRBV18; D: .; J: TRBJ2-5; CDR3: CASSPRTDQETQYF; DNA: TGTGCCAGCTCACCAAGGACAGACCAAGAGACCCAGTACTTC
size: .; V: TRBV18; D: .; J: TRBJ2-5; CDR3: CASWAVQETQYF; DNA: TGTGCCAGCTGGGCCGTCCAAGAGACCCAGTACTTC
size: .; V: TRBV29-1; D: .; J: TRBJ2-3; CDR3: CSAETFSTDTQYF; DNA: TGCAGCGCTGAGACATTTAGCACAGATACGCAGTATTTT
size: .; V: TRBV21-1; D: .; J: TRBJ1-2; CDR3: CASSKRGGIAYTF; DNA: TGTGCCAGCAGCAAAAGGGGCGGAATAGCCTACACCTTC
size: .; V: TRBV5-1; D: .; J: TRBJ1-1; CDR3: CASSLEQGPEAFF; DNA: TGCGCCAGCAGCTTGGAACAGGGCCCTGAAGCTTTCTTT